The source of this T cell receptor beta chain is a study of technical replicates of blood from a few donors. V was shortened by 4 bases and J by 3 bases, with 13 bases between the two germline ends. The CDR3 spans 14 residues. Per the germline V gene, CDR1 is SNHLY and CDR2 is FYNNEI. Sequenced by immunoSEQ multiplex PCR; TCRdb stores in-frame clones only, minus some. The repertoire holds 99,000 or so clones, roughly 96% seen once, with 0.2% to 0.25% in the top ten. This clonotype was sampled from a human donor in good health. Sequenced: T cells isolated from PBMCs. V and J are TRBV2 and TRBJ2-7, with D perhaps matching TRBD2 (6 bases). CDR3 in amino acids: CASSVPEGNYEQYF. The CDR3, as DNA: TGTGCCAGCAGTGTCCCGGAGGGGAACTACGAGCAGTACTTC. Using reference TRBV2 and TRBJ2-7 for the parts outside the CDR3, the full variable domain is EPEVTQTPSHQVTQMGQEVILRCVPISNHLYFYWYRQILGQKVEFLVSFYNNEISEKSEIFDDQFSVERPDGSNFTLKIRSTKLEDSAMYFCASSVPEGNYEQYFGPGTRLTVT.